This T cell receptor beta chain was observed in a study of blood T cells in healthy people across ages. PBMCs, at least 7 million per sample, were isolated. Primers used in a second PCR of roughly 7 to 12 cycles were a sample-barcoded 5' primer and a J-beta primer mix. One entry per CDR3 protein, called by TCRdb with MiXCR from the 5' RACE reads. The sample records approximately 680,000 distinct CDR3 sequences, approximately 29% being singletons. Study results and limitations: As naive T cell percentage varied, TCR beta diversity correlated strongly with it.

This clonotype appeared many times. Antigen unknown. The junction and the germline gene differ at one end; a read error may be behind it. The CDR3 has 13 residues. Per germline, CDR1 SSHAT and CDR2 FNYEAQ (reference sequence). Sequenced input: blood. The TCR sequence derives from a woman aged 80 or over in good health. The chain has TRBV7-7 and TRBJ1-4; D is ambiguous. The CDR3 DNA is TGTGCTAGCAGCTTAAGGGCTAATGAAAAACTGTTTTTT. Translated: CASSLRANEKLFF.